This section outlines one TCR beta chain sequence together with its context. The antigen is unknown. These data are taken from a study of CD8 T cells in Susac syndrome. Regarding the study as a whole: As acknowledged by the study, its TCR sequencing and HLA analysis included a relatively small number of individuals.

The CDR3 is made up of 18 amino acids. In germline, CDR1 is KGHDR, CDR2 SFDVKD. V shed 5 bases and J 3 bases; nucleotides not matched to a gene: 14. TCR beta from blood CD8+ and CD4+ T cells was sequenced. Negative isolation was used for CD8+ and CD4+ T cells, and FACS enrichment was applied to TEMRA cells. RNA amounts of roughly 0.45 to 1 ug underwent reverse transcription with random hexamers. An immunoSEQ multiplex PCR amplified TCR beta CDR3 over 54 Vbeta and 13 Jbeta. TCRdb itself ran the immunoSEQ multiplex PCR reads through MiXCR, one entry per CDR3 protein. The sample has approximately 280,000 distinct CDR3 sequences; 80% to 90% are singletons.

The TCR sequence derives from a human donor with multiple sclerosis. Specimen: CD8+ T cells from PBMCs. The chain links TRBV24-1 to TRBJ2-1; 8 bases map to TRBD2. CDR3 bases: TGTGCCACCAGTGCCAACACTTTTAGCGGGGACGTCTACAATGAGCAGTTCTTC. This gives the protein CATSANTFSGDVYNEQFF.